This record covers a single T cell receptor beta chain. Clones were read by immunoSEQ multiplex PCR, and TCRdb kept only the in-frame ones, dropping some. The table has about 200,000 clones, 84% seen once; the top ten hold approximately 8%. The CDR3 covers 17 residues. The germline V gene has CDR1 MGHRA and CDR2 YSYEKL. V lost 0 bases, J lost 0 bases, and 8 bases stayed unmatched. This entry comes from a study of blood T cell repertoires in COVID-19. The sequenced material came from peripheral blood. The clonotype was recovered from a woman aged 45-59 years with active or convalescent COVID-19. The chain carries TRBV4-1 and TRBJ2-7, with 7 bases identical to TRBD2. The CDR3 DNA reads as TGCGCCAGCAGCCAAGAAGTTGGGGGGGTTTACTCCTACGAGCAGTACTTC. Its protein is CASSQEVGGVYSYEQYF.